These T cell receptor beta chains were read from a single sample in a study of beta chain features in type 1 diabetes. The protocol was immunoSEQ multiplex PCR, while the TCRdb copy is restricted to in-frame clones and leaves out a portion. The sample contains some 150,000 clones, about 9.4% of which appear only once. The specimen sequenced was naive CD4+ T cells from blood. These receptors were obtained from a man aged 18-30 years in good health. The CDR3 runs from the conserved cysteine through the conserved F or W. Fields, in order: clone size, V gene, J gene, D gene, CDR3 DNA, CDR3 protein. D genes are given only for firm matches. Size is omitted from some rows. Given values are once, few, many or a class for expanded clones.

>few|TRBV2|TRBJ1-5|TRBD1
TGTGCCAGCAGTCTACAGGGGGGAAATCAGCCCCAGCATTTT
CASSLQGGNQPQHF
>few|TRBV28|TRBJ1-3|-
TGTGCCAGCAGTTTGGGGGGGGCGGATGGAAACACCATATATTTT
CASSLGGADGNTIYF
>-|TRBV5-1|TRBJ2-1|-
TGCGCCAGCAGCTTGGCCGGGCAGGGTGGGTGGAATGAGCAGTTCTTC
CASSLAGQGGWNEQFF
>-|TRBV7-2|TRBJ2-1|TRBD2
TGTGCCAGCAGCCCGTGGGGACTAGCGGGGGGAACCTCCTACAATGAGCAGTTCTTC
CASSPWGLAGGTSYNEQFF
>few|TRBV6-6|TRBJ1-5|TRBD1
TGTGCCAGCAGATCCGACAGGGCGGATCAGCCCCAGCATTTT
CASRSDRADQPQHF
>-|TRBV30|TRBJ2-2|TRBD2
TGTGCCTGGAGTGGATTAGCGGGGGGTTCTACCGGGGAGCTGTTTTTT
CAWSGLAGGSTGELFF
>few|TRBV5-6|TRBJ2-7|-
TGTGCCAGCAGCCGGCGGAGCGTCTGGTCCTACGAGCAGTACTTC
CASSRRSVWSYEQYF
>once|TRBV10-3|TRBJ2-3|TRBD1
TGTGCCATCAGCAGGGCCGACAGGGAAGGAACAGATACGCAGTATTTT
CAISRADREGTDTQYF
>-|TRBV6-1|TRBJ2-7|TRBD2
TGTGCCAGCAGTGACGGTAGTAGCGGGGGTTACGAGCAGTACTTC
CASSDGSSGGYEQYF
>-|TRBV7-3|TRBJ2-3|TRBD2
TGTGCCAGCAGCTTAGCTGCTAGCGGGGGGGCGTTGGATACGCAGTATTTT
CASSLAASGGALDTQYF
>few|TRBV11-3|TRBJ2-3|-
TGTGCCAGCAGCGCGGGCGGGGCGGGGCTTTTGTCAGATACGCAGTATTTT
CASSAGGAGLLSDTQYF
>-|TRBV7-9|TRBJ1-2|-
TGTGCCAGCAGCTTTCCCGAGGCCCGGGGCTACACCTTC
CASSFPEARGYTF
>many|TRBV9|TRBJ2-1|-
TGTGCCAGCAGGGCCACAGGGAGCTCCTACAATGAGCAGTTCTTC
CASRATGSSYNEQFF
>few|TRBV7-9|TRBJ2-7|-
TGTGCCAGCAGCTTAGCACAGAAGACCTACGAGCAGTACTTC
CASSLAQKTYEQYF
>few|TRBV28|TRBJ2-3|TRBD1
TGTGCCAGCAGTTTAACGGGACAGGGGACAGATACGCAGTATTTT
CASSLTGQGTDTQYF
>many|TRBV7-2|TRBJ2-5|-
TGTGCCAGCAGCTTACTCCAAGAGACCCAGTACTTC
CASSLLQETQYF
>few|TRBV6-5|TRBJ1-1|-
TGTGCCAGCAGTTCGGGATCTGGACGGAACACTGAAGCTTTCTTT
CASSSGSGRNTEAFF
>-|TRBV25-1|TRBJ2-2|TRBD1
TGTGCCACGAGGACAGGGAACACCGGGGAGCTGTTTTTT
CATRTGNTGELFF
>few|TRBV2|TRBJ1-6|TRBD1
TGTGCCGGCGGAGACAGGGGTAATTCACCCCTCCACTTT
CAGGDRGNSPLHF
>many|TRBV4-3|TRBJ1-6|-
TGCGCCAGCAGCCAAGAGCGAACGGTGATGAGGGCCCTCCACTTT
CASSQERTVMRALHF
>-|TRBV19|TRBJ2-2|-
TGTGCCAGTAGTCTCACCCCCCAGGCCGGGGAGCTGTTTTTT
CASSLTPQAGELFF
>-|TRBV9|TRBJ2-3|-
TGTGCCAGCAGCCCCCGGGGATTCTCTAGCACAGATACGCAGTATTTT
CASSPRGFSSTDTQYF
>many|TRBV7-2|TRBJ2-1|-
TGTGCCAGCAGCCCCGATGGGAGTGCTGAGCAGTTCTTC
CASSPDGSAEQFF
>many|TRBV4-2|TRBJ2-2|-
TGTGCCAGCAGCCACCCTGGGCAGGCCGGGGAGCTGTTTTTT
CASSHPGQAGELFF
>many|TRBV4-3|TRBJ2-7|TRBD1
TGCGCCAGCAGCCTCAGACAGGGTCCCTACGAGCAGTACTTC
CASSLRQGPYEQYF
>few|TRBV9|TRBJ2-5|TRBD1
TGTGCCAGCAGCGGGCCCCAGGGGGTCGTTCGAGAGACCCAGTACTTC
CASSGPQGVVRETQYF
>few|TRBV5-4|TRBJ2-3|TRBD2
TGTGCCAGCAGCTTGGCCCTAGCGGCAGGCACAGATACGCAGTATTTT
CASSLALAAGTDTQYF
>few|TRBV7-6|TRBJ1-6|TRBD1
TGTGCCAGCAGCTTCGGACAGGGGGAACCACCCCTCCACTTT
CASSFGQGEPPLHF
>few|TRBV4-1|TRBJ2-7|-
TGCGCCAGCAGCCCTATGGGGGCCAACCACTACGAGCAGTACTTC
CASSPMGANHYEQYF
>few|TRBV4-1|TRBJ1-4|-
TGCGCCAGCAGCCAAGCCGACAGGAGGAATGAAAAACTGTTTTTT
CASSQADRRNEKLFF
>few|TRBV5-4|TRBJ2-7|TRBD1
TGTGCCAGCAGCTTATGGGGACAGGGGGCGTGGGAGCAGTACTTC
CASSLWGQGAWEQYF
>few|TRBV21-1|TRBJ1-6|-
TGTGCCAGCAGCTCGCGTTCACCCCTCCACTTT
CASSSRSPLHF
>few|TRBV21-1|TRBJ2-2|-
TGTGCCAGCAACCGGAGGGGGACAGGGCGGGAAACCGGGGAGCTGTTTTTT
CASNRRGTGRETGELFF
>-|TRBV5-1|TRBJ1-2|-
TGCGCCAGCAGCTTGGAACAGACTAACTATGGCTACACCTTC
CASSLEQTNYGYTF
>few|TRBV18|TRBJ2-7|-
TGTGCCAGCTCACCACCGGCAGGAACCTACGAGCAGTACTTC
CASSPPAGTYEQYF
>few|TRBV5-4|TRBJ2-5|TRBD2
TGTGCCAGCAGCCCAGCGGGGGGGCCGGGAGAGACCCAGTACTTC
CASSPAGGPGETQYF
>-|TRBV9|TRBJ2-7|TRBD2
TGTGCCAGCAGCCCAGACTCAAGGACTAGCGTTAGCGAGCAGTACTTC
CASSPDSRTSVSEQYF
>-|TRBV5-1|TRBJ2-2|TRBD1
TGCGCCAGCAGCTTGGAGGGGGACAGGGTCACCGGGGAGCTGTTTTTT
CASSLEGDRVTGELFF
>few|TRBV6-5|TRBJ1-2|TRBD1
TGTGCCAGCAGTTACTCCGGGACAGACTATGGCTACACCTTC
CASSYSGTDYGYTF
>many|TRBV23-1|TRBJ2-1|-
TGCGCCAGCAGTCAATTCGGCGGACTTGCCTCCTACAATGAGCAGTTCTTC
CASSQFGGLASYNEQFF
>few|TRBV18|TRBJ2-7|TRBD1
TGTGCCAGCTCAGAGAGACAGGGAACCGAGCAGTACTTC
CASSERQGTEQYF
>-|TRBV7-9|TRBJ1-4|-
TGTGCCAGCAGCTTAGTGTGGCAAACTAATGAAAAACTGTTTTTT
CASSLVWQTNEKLFF
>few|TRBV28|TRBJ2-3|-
TGTGCCAGCAGTTTAACATCCGTCACAGATACGCAGTATTTT
CASSLTSVTDTQYF
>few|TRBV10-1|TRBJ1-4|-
TGCGCCAGCAGTGGCGGCCAAAATGAAAAACTGTTTTTT
CASSGGQNEKLFF
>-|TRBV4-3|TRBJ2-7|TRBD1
TGCGCCAGCAGCCAAGAGATTGAGGGGACAGAGCAGTACGAGCAGTACTTC
CASSQEIEGTEQYEQYF